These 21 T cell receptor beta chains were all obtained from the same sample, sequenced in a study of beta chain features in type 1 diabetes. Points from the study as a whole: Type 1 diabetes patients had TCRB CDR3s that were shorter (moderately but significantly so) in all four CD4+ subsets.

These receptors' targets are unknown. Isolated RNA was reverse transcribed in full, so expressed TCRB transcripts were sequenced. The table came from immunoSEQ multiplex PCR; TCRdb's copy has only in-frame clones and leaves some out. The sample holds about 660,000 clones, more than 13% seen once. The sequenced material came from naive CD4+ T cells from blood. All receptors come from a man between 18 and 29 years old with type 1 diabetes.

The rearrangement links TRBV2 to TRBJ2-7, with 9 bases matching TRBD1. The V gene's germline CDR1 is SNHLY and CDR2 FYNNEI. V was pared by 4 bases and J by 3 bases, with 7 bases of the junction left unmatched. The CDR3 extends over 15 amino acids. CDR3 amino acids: CASSAGTGRLYEQYF. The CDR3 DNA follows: TGTGCCAGCAGTGCGGGGACAGGGAGGCTCTACGAGCAGTACTTC.

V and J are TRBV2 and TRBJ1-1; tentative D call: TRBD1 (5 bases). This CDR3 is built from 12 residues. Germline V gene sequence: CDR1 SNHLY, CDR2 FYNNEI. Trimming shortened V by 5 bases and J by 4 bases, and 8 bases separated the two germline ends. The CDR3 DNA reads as TGTGCCAGCAGTAGTACAGGCACTGAAGCTTTCTTT. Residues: CASSSTGTEAFF.

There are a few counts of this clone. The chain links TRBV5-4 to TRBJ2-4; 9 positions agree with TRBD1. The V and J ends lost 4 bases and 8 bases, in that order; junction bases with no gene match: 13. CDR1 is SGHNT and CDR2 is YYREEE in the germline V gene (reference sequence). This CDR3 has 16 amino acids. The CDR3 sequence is CASSKGQGSFGDIQYF. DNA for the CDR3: TGTGCCAGCAGCAAAGGACAGGGGTCATTCGGTGACATTCAGTACTTC.

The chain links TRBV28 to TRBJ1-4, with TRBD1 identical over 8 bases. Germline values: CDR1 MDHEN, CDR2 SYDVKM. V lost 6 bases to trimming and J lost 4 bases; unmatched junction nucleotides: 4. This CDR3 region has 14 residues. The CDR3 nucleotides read TGTGCCAGCAGCCTGACAGGGGATAATGAAAAACTGTTTTTT. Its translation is CASSLTGDNEKLFF.

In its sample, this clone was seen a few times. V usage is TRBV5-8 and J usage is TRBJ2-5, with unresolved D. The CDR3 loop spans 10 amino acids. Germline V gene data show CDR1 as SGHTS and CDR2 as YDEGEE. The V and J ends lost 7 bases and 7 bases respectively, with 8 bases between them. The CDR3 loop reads CASPFPTQYF. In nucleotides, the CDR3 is TGTGCCAGCCCCTTCCCGACCCAGTACTTC.

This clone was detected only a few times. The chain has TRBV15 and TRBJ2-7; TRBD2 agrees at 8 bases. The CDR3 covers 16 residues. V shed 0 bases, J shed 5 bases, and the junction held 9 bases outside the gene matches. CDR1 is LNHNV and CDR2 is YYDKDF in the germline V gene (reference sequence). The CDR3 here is CATSRDFDGGRHEQYF. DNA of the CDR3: TGTGCCACCAGCAGAGATTTTGATGGCGGGAGGCACGAGCAGTACTTC.

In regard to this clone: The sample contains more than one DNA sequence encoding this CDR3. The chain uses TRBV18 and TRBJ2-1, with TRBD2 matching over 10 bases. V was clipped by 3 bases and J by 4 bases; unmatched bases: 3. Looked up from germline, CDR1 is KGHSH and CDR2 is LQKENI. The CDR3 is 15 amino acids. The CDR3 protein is CASSPGLAEYNEQFF. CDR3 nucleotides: TGTGCCAGCTCACCCGGACTAGCGGAATACAATGAGCAGTTCTTC.

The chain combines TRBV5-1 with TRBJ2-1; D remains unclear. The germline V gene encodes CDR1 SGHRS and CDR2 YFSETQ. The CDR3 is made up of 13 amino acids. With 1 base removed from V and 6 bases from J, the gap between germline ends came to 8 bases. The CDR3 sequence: CASSLFWGNEQFF. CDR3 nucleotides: TGCGCCAGCAGCTTGTTTTGGGGCAATGAGCAGTTCTTC.

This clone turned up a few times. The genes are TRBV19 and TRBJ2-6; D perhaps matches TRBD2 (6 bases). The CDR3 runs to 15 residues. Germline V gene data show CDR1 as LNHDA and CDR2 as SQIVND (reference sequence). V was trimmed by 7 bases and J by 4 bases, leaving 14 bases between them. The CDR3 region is CASMEGSSGANVLTF. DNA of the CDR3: TGTGCCAGTATGGAGGGGTCGAGCGGGGCCAACGTCCTGACTTTC.

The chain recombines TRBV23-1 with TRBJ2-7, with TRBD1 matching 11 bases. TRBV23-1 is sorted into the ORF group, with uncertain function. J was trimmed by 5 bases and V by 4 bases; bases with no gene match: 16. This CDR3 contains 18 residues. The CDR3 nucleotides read TGCGCCAGCAGTCCCACACCGGGACAGGGGGGTATAAGAGACGAGCAGTACTTC. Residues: CASSPTPGQGGIRDEQYF.

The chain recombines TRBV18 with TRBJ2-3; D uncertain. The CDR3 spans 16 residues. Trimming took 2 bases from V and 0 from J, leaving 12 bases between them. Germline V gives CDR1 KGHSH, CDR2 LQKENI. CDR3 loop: CASSPAWTASTDTQYF. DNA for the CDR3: TGTGCCAGCTCACCAGCCTGGACGGCTAGCACAGATACGCAGTATTTT.

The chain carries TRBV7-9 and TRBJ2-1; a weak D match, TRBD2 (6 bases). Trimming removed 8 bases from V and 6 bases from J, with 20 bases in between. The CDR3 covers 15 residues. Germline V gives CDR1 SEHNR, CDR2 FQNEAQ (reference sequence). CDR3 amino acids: CASPTGLAISNEQFF. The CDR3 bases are TGTGCCAGCCCTACGGGGCTAGCGATATCCAATGAGCAGTTCTTC. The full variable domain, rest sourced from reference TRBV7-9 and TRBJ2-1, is DTGVSQNPRHKITKRGQNVTFRCDPISEHNRLYWYRQTLGQGPEFLTYFQNEAQLEKSRLLSDRFSAERPKGSFSTLEIQRTEQGDSAMYLCASPTGLAISNEQFFGPGTRLTVL.

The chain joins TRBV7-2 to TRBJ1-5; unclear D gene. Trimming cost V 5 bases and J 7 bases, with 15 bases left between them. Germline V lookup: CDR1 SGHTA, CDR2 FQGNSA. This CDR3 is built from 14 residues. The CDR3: CASSQSISGQPQHF. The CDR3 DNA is TGTGCCAGCAGCCAGTCCATCAGCGGGCAGCCCCAGCATTTT.

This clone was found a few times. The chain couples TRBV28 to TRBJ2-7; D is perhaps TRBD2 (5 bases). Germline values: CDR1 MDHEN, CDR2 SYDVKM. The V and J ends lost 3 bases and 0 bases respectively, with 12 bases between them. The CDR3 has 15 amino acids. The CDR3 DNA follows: TGTGCCAGCAGTTTGTATGCGGGTTCCTCCTACGAGCAGTACTTC. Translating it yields CASSLYAGSSYEQYF.

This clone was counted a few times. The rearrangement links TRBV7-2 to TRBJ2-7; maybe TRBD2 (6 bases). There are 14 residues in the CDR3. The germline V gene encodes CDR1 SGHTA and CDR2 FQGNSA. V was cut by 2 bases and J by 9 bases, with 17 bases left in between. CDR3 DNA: TGTGCCAGCAGCTTAACATCAGGTTGGGGAGGGCAGTACTTC. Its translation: CASSLTSGWGGQYF.

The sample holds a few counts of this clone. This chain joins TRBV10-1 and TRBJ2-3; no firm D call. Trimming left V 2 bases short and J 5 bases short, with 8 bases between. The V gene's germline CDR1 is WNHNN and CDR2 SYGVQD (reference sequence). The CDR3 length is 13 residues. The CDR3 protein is CASSEVTGDTQYF. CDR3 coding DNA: TGCGCCAGCAGTGAGGTGACGGGAGATACGCAGTATTTT.

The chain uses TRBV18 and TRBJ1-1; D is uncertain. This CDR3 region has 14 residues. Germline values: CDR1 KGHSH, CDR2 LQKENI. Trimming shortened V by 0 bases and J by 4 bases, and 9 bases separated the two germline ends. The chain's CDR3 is CASSPPPRGTEAFF. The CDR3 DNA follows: TGTGCCAGCTCACCACCTCCCAGAGGCACTGAAGCTTTCTTT.

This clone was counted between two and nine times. In DNA, the CDR3 is TGTGCCAGCAGCTTAGAACCGGACCATGCTGATGGCTACACCTTC. Translated, it gives CASSLEPDHADGYTF. V gene TRBV7-2 combines with J gene TRBJ1-2, with D unclear. The CDR3 loop spans 15 amino acids. Deletions cut 1 base from V and 6 bases from J, with 15 bases between. CDR1 SGHTA and CDR2 FQGNSA come from the germline V gene.

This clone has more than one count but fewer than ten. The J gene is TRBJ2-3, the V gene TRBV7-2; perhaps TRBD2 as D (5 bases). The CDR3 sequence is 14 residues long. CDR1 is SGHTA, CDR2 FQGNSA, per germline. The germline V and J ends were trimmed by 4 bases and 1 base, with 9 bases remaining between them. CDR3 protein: CASSSDWGTDTQYF. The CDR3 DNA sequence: TGTGCCAGCAGCTCGGACTGGGGCACAGATACGCAGTATTTT. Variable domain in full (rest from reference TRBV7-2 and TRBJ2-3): GAGVSQSPSNKVTEKGKDVELRCDPISGHTALYWYRQSLGQGLEFLIYFQGNSAPDKSGLPSDRFSAERTGGSVSTLTIQRTQQEDSAVYLCASSSDWGTDTQYFGPGTRLTVL.

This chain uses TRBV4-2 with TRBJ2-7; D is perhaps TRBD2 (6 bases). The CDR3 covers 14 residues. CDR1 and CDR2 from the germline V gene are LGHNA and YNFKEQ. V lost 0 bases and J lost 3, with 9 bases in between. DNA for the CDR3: TGTGCCAGCAGCCAAGATCGGAGGGACTACGAGCAGTACTTC. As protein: CASSQDRRDYEQYF.

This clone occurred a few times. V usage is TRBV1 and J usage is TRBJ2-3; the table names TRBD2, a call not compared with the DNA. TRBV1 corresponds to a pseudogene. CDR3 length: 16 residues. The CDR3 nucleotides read TGCACCAGCAGCCAAGATTGGCGGGAGGATCGAGATACGCAGTATTTT. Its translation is CTSSQDWREDRDTQYF.